Listed here are 27 T cell receptor beta chains from one sample, sequenced in a study of cytomegalovirus exposure and HLA in healthy donors. A multiplex PCR was run with 60 Vbeta primers and 13 Jbeta primers. The data were produced by immunoSEQ multiplex PCR, yet TCRdb's version contains in-frame clones alone and is incomplete. The sample includes 200,000 or so clones, around 73% of them seen just once. Input material: PBMCs. The receptors originated from a woman aged 25 to 39 in good health and CMV-seropositive.

This sequence joins TRBV18 and TRBJ2-7, with unresolved D. This CDR3 spans 13 amino acids. Trimming took 6 bases from V and 0 from J, leaving 9 bases between them. Germline-derived CDR1 and CDR2 are KGHSH and LQKENI. Written as DNA, the CDR3 is TGTGCCAGCTCTAACAGCCTCTCCTACGAGCAGTACTTC. Translating gives CASSNSLSYEQYF. Full variable domain (outside the CDR3, taken from reference TRBV18 and TRBJ2-7): NAGVMQNPRHLVRRRGQEARLRCSPMKGHSHVYWYRQLPEEGLKFMVYLQKENIIDESGMPKERFSAEFPKEGPSILRIQQVVRGDSAAYFCASSNSLSYEQYFGPGTRLTVT.

A single count supports this clone. V is TRBV7-2 and J is TRBJ2-7, with a possible D match to TRBD2 (7 bases). The CDR3 totals 14 residues. CDR1 and CDR2 from the germline V gene are SGHTA and FQGNSA. The V gene lost 3 bases and the J gene lost 9 bases, with 18 bases spanning the gap. CDR3 sequence (DNA): TGTGCCAGCAGCTTGGGCAGGGGACTAATCGGGCAGTACTTC. Translation gives CASSLGRGLIGQYF.

This clone was seen more than once but under ten times. The chain is built from TRBV7-9 and TRBJ2-3; a possible D gene is TRBD2 (6 bases). Germline CDR1 SEHNR, CDR2 FQNEAQ (reference sequence). CDR3 length: 17 amino acids. V dropped 5 bases and J dropped 2 bases, with 20 bases sitting between them. CDR3 DNA: TGTGCCAGCAGCCAACCTCGGCCGGGGCGGGACACAGATACGCAGTATTTT. Its protein product is CASSQPRPGRDTDTQYF.

Comments on this clone: One end of the junction varies from germline; a read error may be responsible. Other DNA sequences of this sample code for an identical CDR3. The J gene is TRBJ1-1, the V gene TRBV7-3, with D unclear. The CDR3 extends over 13 amino acids. Germline V gene lookup returns CDR1 SGHTA and CDR2 FQGTGA. The CDR3 DNA reads as TGTGCCAGCAGCCATCAGGAAAACACTGAAGCTTTTTTT. Amino acid sequence: CASSHQENTEAFF.

The chain couples TRBV9 to TRBJ1-3; D is unresolved. The CDR3 length is 15 residues. V was clipped by 3 bases and J by 0 bases, with 10 bases between them. Germline V gives CDR1 SGDLS, CDR2 YYNGEE. Written as DNA, the CDR3 is TGTGCCAGCAGCGCCTCGTACAGCTCTGGAAACACCATATATTTT. Translating it yields CASSASYSSGNTIYF.

V usage is TRBV11-2 and J usage is TRBJ1-1, with 7 bases matching TRBD1. CDR3 length: 13 residues. The germline gives CDR1 SGHAT, CDR2 FQNNGV. V shed 6 bases and J 4 bases; nucleotides not matched to a gene: 5. The CDR3 DNA reads TGTGCCAGCAGGAAACAGGGGACCACTGAAGCTTTCTTT. Amino acid sequence: CASRKQGTTEAFF.

J is TRBJ2-7 and V is TRBV13, with D hard to call. This CDR3 contains 13 residues. Germline lookup yields CDR1 PRHDT and CDR2 FYEKMQ (reference sequence). V was clipped by 6 bases and J by 0 bases, with 9 bases between them. The CDR3 region is CASRLTSSYEQYF. Written as DNA, the CDR3 is TGTGCCAGCAGGCTGACATCCTCCTACGAGCAGTACTTC.

The rearrangement joins TRBV7-2 to TRBJ2-2; a weak D match, TRBD1 (6 bases). The CDR3 length is 15 residues. CDR1 is SGHTA, CDR2 FQGNSA, per germline. V shed 2 bases and J shed 0 bases, with 7 bases lying between them. Written as DNA, the CDR3 is TGTGCCAGCAGCTTAAACAGGGCGAACACCGGGGAGCTGTTTTTT. Translating it yields CASSLNRANTGELFF. Full variable domain (missing parts from reference TRBV7-2 and TRBJ2-2): GAGVSQSPSNKVTEKGKDVELRCDPISGHTALYWYRQSLGQGLEFLIYFQGNSAPDKSGLPSDRFSAERTGGSVSTLTIQRTQQEDSAVYLCASSLNRANTGELFFGEGSRLTVL.

The chain recombines TRBV5-1 with TRBJ2-1; 10 nucleotides line up with TRBD2. CDR1 and CDR2 from the germline V gene are SGHRS and YFSETQ. After removal of 4 bases from V and 9 bases from J, the junction contained 7 bases not matched to a gene. This CDR3 contains 14 residues. The CDR3 DNA sequence: TGCGCCAGCAGCCTACAGCGGGAGGGAACTGAGCAGTTCTTC. Amino acids: CASSLQREGTEQFF.

The J gene is TRBJ2-7, the V gene TRBV27, with D perhaps TRBD1 (6 bases). V shed 5 bases and J shed 4 bases, with 15 bases lying between them. CDR3 length: 14 amino acids. The germline V gene has CDR1 MNHEY and CDR2 SMNVEV (reference sequence). The CDR3 bases are TGTGCCAGCAGTATCCGACAGGAGAGATACGAGCAGTACTTC. Its translation is CASSIRQERYEQYF.

V is TRBV7-2 and J is TRBJ2-7; 13 bases map to TRBD2. The CDR3 runs to 16 residues. Germline V gives CDR1 SGHTA, CDR2 FQGNSA. V lost 4 bases to trimming and J lost 3 bases; unmatched junction nucleotides: 6. CDR3 protein: CASSSGRTSGSYEQYF. The CDR3 DNA reads as TGTGCCAGCAGCTCCGGCCGGACTAGCGGGAGCTACGAGCAGTACTTC. Full variable domain (remainder filled in from reference TRBV7-2 and TRBJ2-7): GAGVSQSPSNKVTEKGKDVELRCDPISGHTALYWYRQSLGQGLEFLIYFQGNSAPDKSGLPSDRFSAERTGGSVSTLTIQRTQQEDSAVYLCASSSGRTSGSYEQYFGPGTRLTVT.

The table lists this clone with a count of one. V and J are TRBV5-1 and TRBJ2-3; 8 positions agree with TRBD2. CDR1 and CDR2 (germline): SGHRS, YFSETQ. The trim removed 1 base at V and 4 bases at J, leaving 2 bases unmatched. This CDR3 contains 14 residues. The CDR3 coding sequence is TGCGCCAGCAGCTTGTCCGGGGGGGCAGATACGCAGTATTTT. Protein: CASSLSGGADTQYF.

The CDR3 sequence: CASSAYRDRESPLHF. The CDR3 DNA is TGTGCCAGTAGTGCCTACCGGGACAGGGAATCACCCCTCCACTTT. The chain uses TRBV19 and TRBJ1-6; 9 positions match TRBD1. The germline V gene has CDR1 LNHDA and CDR2 SQIVND (reference sequence). This CDR3 comprises 15 residues. V lost 5 bases to trimming and J lost 10 bases; unmatched junction nucleotides: 9.

The chain links TRBV6-5 to TRBJ1-1; 7 bases map to TRBD1. Germline loops: CDR1 MNHEY, CDR2 SVGAGI. This CDR3 comprises 13 residues. After removal of 7 bases from V and 4 bases from J, the junction contained 6 bases not matched to a gene. The CDR3 DNA follows: TGTGCCAGCAAAAGACAGGGACCCACTGAAGCTTTCTTT. Residues: CASKRQGPTEAFF.

The chain is built from TRBV25-1 and TRBJ2-1; D might be TRBD2 (5 bases). The CDR3 spans 12 residues. V was shortened by 5 bases and J by 12 bases, with 14 bases between the two germline ends. Germline CDR1 MGHDK, CDR2 SYGVNS. CDR3 coding DNA: TGTGCCAGCAGTCCCCCCGTGGGAGTGCAGTTCTTC. It is translated as CASSPPVGVQFF.

V and J are TRBV29-1 and TRBJ1-1; 12 nucleotides match TRBD1. Per the germline V gene, CDR1 is SQVTM and CDR2 is ANQGSEA. The V gene end was trimmed by 3 bases and the J gene end by 5 bases; junction bases not matched to a gene: 13. The CDR3 runs 17 residues. The CDR3 DNA reads TGCAGCGTTGACCCAGCACGCGGGACAGGGGGCCGGACTGAAGCTTTCTTT. Protein: CSVDPARGTGGRTEAFF.

This rearrangement joins TRBV18 to TRBJ1-3; the match to TRBD1 covers 7 bases. Germline V CDR1 and CDR2: KGHSH, LQKENI. Unmatched junction bases numbered 11, after V lost 3 bases and J lost 3 bases. This CDR3 is 17 amino acids long. CDR3 DNA: TGTGCCAGCTCACCCGTCTCGACAGGGATGGATGGAAACACCATATATTTT. Protein sequence: CASSPVSTGMDGNTIYF. The full variable domain, in which reference TRBV18 and TRBJ1-3 provide the parts outside the CDR3, is NAGVMQNPRHLVRRRGQEARLRCSPMKGHSHVYWYRQLPEEGLKFMVYLQKENIIDESGMPKERFSAEFPKEGPSILRIQQVVRGDSAAYFCASSPVSTGMDGNTIYFGEGSWLTVV.

This rearrangement joins TRBV11-3 to TRBJ2-1; D unclear. CDR1 is SGHNT and CDR2 is YENEEA in the germline V gene. The CDR3 consists of 13 residues. Between the trimmed V and J ends, which lost 2 bases and 6 bases, there was a span of 8 bases. The CDR3 sequence is CASSLYEANEQFF. Here the CDR3 DNA reads TGTGCCAGCAGCTTATACGAAGCCAATGAGCAGTTCTTC. Combining the CDR3 with reference TRBV11-3 and TRBJ2-1 gives the whole variable domain EAGVVQSPRYKIIEKKQPVAFWCNPISGHNTLYWYLQNLGQGPELLIRYENEEAVDDSQLPKDRFSAERLKGVDSTLKIQPAELGDSAVYLCASSLYEANEQFFGPGTRLTVL.

The chain combines TRBV11-2 with TRBJ2-1, with 9 bases fitting TRBD1. The CDR3 is 15 amino acids. Trimming removed 5 bases from V and 3 bases from J; junction bases left unmatched: 5. CDR1 is SGHAT and CDR2 is FQNNGV in the germline V gene. The CDR3 region has the DNA TGTGCCAGCAGCACGGACAGGGGAAACTACAATGAGCAGTTCTTC. It translates to CASSTDRGNYNEQFF.

The genes are TRBV28 and TRBJ2-7, with TRBD2 identical over 7 bases. Germline CDR1 is MDHEN and CDR2 is SYDVKM. The CDR3 consists of 14 residues. V lost 10 bases and J lost 4; bases outside the gene matches: 13. In nucleotides, the CDR3 is TGTGCCACCCAAGGGTCCAGGGAGGGTTACGAGCAGTACTTC. This translates into CATQGSREGYEQYF.

In its sample, this clone was seen a few times. The chain links TRBV5-4 to TRBJ1-2; D possibly corresponds to TRBD1 (5 bases). Trimming cost V 0 bases and J 5 bases, with 14 bases left between them. CDR1 is SGHNT, CDR2 YYREEE, per germline (reference sequence). This CDR3 has 15 amino acids. In nucleotides, the CDR3 is TGTGCCAGCAGCTTGGCCAATGGGGGGGGGTATGGCTACACCTTC. It encodes CASSLANGGGYGYTF.

This clone showed up just once. The genes are TRBV5-4 and TRBJ2-1; 9 nucleotides agree with TRBD2. Germline values: CDR1 SGHNT, CDR2 YYREEE (reference sequence). Germline trimming cut 3 bases from V and 4 bases from J; bases unmatched to any gene: 5. The CDR3 runs 15 residues. CDR3 sequence reads: CASSSQRGAYNEQFF. CDR3 DNA sequence: TGTGCCAGCAGCTCCCAGCGGGGGGCGTACAATGAGCAGTTCTTC.

V is TRBV4-3 and J is TRBJ2-3, with TRBD2 as a possible D gene (6 bases). The V gene lost 0 bases and the J gene lost 6 bases, with 16 bases spanning the gap. The CDR3 covers 16 residues. CDR1 and CDR2 from the germline V gene are LGHNA and YSLEER. The CDR3 DNA reads TGCGCCAGCAGCCAAGATTACAGCAGCGGGTCGGATACGCAGTATTTT. As protein: CASSQDYSSGSDTQYF.

The CDR3 loop is CASSYSERGVSPLHF. DNA of the CDR3: TGTGCCAGCAGTTACTCAGAACGGGGGGTTTCACCCCTCCACTTT. This rearrangement joins TRBV6-5 to TRBJ1-6; D possibly corresponds to TRBD1 (5 bases). Trimming left V 0 bases short and J 9 bases short, with 12 bases between. CDR3 length equals 15 residues. CDR1 and CDR2 from the germline V gene are MNHEY and SVGAGI.

The chain recombines TRBV4-3 with TRBJ2-5, with TRBD1 matching 7 bases. CDR1 is LGHNA, CDR2 YSLEER, per germline. The CDR3 spans 16 residues. V gave up 4 bases and J gave up 5 bases; unmatched junction bases: 13. This CDR3 reads CASSPTADRSLETQYF. As DNA, the CDR3 is TGCGCCAGCAGCCCTACGGCGGACAGGTCCTTGGAGACCCAGTACTTC.

This chain joins TRBV19 and TRBJ1-5; no clear D. The CDR3 is 15 amino acids. V lost 5 bases, J lost 2 bases, and 13 bases lay in between. From germline, CDR1 is LNHDA and CDR2 SQIVND (reference sequence). The CDR3 sequence is CASSAARYGNQPQHF. The CDR3 DNA reads TGTGCCAGTAGTGCCGCCCGCTACGGCAATCAGCCCCAGCATTTT.

This clone was recorded a few times. CDR3 in DNA: TGTGCCAGCAGTGGCCGGGACAGGTTGTCCTACGAGCAGTACTTC. This translates into CASSGRDRLSYEQYF. This chain connects TRBV6-6 to TRBJ2-7; 8 nucleotides agree with TRBD1. CDR1 and CDR2 from the germline V gene are MNHNY and SVGAGI (reference sequence). V lost 5 bases to trimming and J lost 1 base; unmatched junction nucleotides: 7. This CDR3 spans 15 amino acids.